The clone carrying this TCR beta chain was found a few times. No antigen is known for it. Time point specified: patch test 2, 6 weeks after DPC sensitization. Treatment described: therapeutic diphenylcyclopropenone sensitization with weekly scalp DPC. This record belongs to a study of human T cells and chemical hapten exposure. Looking at the study overall: Sensitization applied 2% DPC to approximately 2 cm by approximately 2 cm of upper inner arm skin. Patients had diphenylcyclopropenone applied to the scalp weekly throughout the roughly 22-week study. Study conclusions and caveats: Expanded TCR sets contained significantly more large CDR3 similarity clusters than controls.

The CDR3 extends over 14 amino acids. Trimming pared 6 bases from V and 2 bases from J, leaving 12 bases between. Germline assignment: CDR1 ENHRY and CDR2 SYGVKD. In TCRdb, the RACE reads were re-called with MiXCR into one record per CDR3 protein. The table shows just over 350,000 distinct CDR3 sequences, with 6% to 7% occurring only once. The genes are TRBV10-3 and TRBJ2-3; TRBD2 is a possible D gene (6 bases). The TCR sequence derives from a woman between 18 and 29 years old with alopecia areata. Some clones in this sample may be carry-over from other donors' samples. The input for sequencing was whole blood, taken in connection with sensitization to the hapten diphenylcyclopropenone (DPC). CDR3 loop: CAISKTSDTDTQYF. CDR3 nucleotide sequence: TGTGCCATCAGCAAGACTAGTGACACAGATACGCAGTATTTT.